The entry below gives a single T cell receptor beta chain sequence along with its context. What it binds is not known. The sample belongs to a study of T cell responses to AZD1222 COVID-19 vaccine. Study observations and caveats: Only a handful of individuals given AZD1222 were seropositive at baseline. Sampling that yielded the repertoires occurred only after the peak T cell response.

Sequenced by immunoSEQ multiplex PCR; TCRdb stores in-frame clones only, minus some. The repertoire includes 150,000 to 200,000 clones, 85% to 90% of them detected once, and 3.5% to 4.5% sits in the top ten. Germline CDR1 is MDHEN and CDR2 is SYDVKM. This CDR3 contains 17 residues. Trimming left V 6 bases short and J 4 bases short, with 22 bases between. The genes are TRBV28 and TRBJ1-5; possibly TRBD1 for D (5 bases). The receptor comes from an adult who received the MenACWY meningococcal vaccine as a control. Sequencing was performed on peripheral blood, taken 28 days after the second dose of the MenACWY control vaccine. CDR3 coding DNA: TGTGCCAGCAGCCAATCTGAATTGAGACGGACAAATCAGCCCCAGCATTTT. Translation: CASSQSELRRTNQPQHF.